This T cell receptor beta chain was captured in a study of cytomegalovirus exposure and HLA in healthy donors. The primer mix had 60 Vbeta and 13 Jbeta primers. The method was immunoSEQ multiplex PCR; TCRdb's version includes in-frame clones alone and lacks a portion of them. This sample has 250,000 to 350,000 clones; around two thirds occur once, and the top ten carry approximately 2.1%. This clone was recorded a few times. The CDR3 sequence is 14 residues long. CDR1 SGHRS and CDR2 YFSETQ come from the germline V gene. The V end was cut by 0 bases, the J end by 0 bases, with 7 bases between. This receptor was taken from a female donor in good health and CMV-seronegative. V and J are TRBV5-1 and TRBJ2-7; unclear D gene. The sample consisted of PBMCs. This chain's CDR3 is CASSLAVGSYEQYF. In DNA, the CDR3 is TGCGCCAGCAGCTTGGCGGTCGGCTCCTACGAGCAGTACTTC. The full variable domain, its missing parts supplied by reference TRBV5-1 and TRBJ2-7, is KAGVTQTPRYLIKTRGQQVTLSCSPISGHRSVSWYQQTPGQGLQFLFEYFSETQRNKGNFPGRFSGRQFSNSRSEMNVSTLELGDSALYLCASSLAVGSYEQYFGPGTRLTVT.